This passage covers 23 T cell receptor beta chains from one sample sequenced in a study of blood T cell repertoires in COVID-19. Generated by immunoSEQ multiplex PCR, the TCRdb table keeps only in-frame clones and is missing some. The repertoire holds more than 35,000 clones, with roughly 77% as singletons. The source material was peripheral blood. Every receptor here comes from a man aged 80 or over with active or convalescent COVID-19.

The chain has TRBV5-1 and TRBJ2-1, with TRBD1 matching over 10 bases. V lost 3 bases to trimming and J lost 13 bases; unmatched junction nucleotides: 16. The CDR3 sequence is 16 residues long. Germline V lookup: CDR1 SGHRS, CDR2 YFSETQ. The chain's CDR3 is CASSSTRSGQGRFQFF. The DNA of the CDR3 is TGCGCCAGCAGCTCGACGCGCTCGGGACAGGGGCGGTTCCAGTTCTTC.

The chain recombines TRBV6-2 or TRBV6-3 with TRBJ1-1, with D possibly TRBD1 on 6 matching bases. V dropped 0 bases and J dropped 7 bases, with 18 bases sitting between them. Germline loops: CDR1 MNHEY, CDR2 SVGEGT. The CDR3 totals 16 residues. The CDR3: CASSYSPGQLRVEAFF. CDR3 DNA: TGTGCCAGCAGTTACTCCCCAGGACAGTTACGGGTTGAAGCTTTCTTT.

The chain links TRBV12-3 or TRBV12-4 to TRBJ2-5; possibly TRBD2 for D (6 bases). Trimming left V 4 bases short and J 2 bases short, with 8 bases between. The CDR3 loop spans 13 amino acids. CDR3 residues: CASSWREQETQYF. As DNA, the CDR3 is TGTGCCAGCAGTTGGCGGGAACAAGAGACCCAGTACTTC.

This clone was counted a single time. The rearrangement joins TRBV7-9 to TRBJ2-3, with 7 bases fitting TRBD1. Germline V gives CDR1 SEHNR, CDR2 FQNEAQ (reference sequence). With V trimmed by 1 base and J by 4 bases, 8 bases remained unmatched. The CDR3 has 16 residues. The CDR3 loop reads CASSLVTGEGADTQYF. CDR3 nucleotide sequence: TGTGCCAGCAGCTTAGTCACAGGGGAAGGGGCAGATACGCAGTATTTT.

Here the CDR3 reads CASSPWGDQETQYF. The CDR3 nucleotides are TGTGCCAGCTCACCATGGGGGGACCAAGAGACCCAGTACTTC. V gene TRBV18 combines with J gene TRBJ2-5; D is possibly TRBD2 (6 bases). The V end was cut by 2 bases, the J end by 0 bases, with 7 bases between. CDR3 length: 14 residues. The germline V gene encodes CDR1 KGHSH and CDR2 LQKENI. Full variable domain (rest looked up from reference TRBV18 and TRBJ2-5): NAGVMQNPRHLVRRRGQEARLRCSPMKGHSHVYWYRQLPEEGLKFMVYLQKENIIDESGMPKERFSAEFPKEGPSILRIQQVVRGDSAAYFCASSPWGDQETQYFGPGTRLLVL.

To note about this clone: The same CDR3 can be traced to other DNA sequences in this sample. The chain employs TRBV28 and TRBJ1-5; no firm D call. The germline V and J ends were trimmed by 6 bases and 1 base, with 10 bases remaining between them. Germline assignment: CDR1 MDHEN and CDR2 SYDVKM. The CDR3 runs to 14 residues. The CDR3 here is CASSLSISNQPQHF. For the CDR3, the DNA is TGTGCCAGCAGCCTAAGTATCAGCAATCAGCCCCAGCATTTT.

The chain links TRBV5-6 to TRBJ2-3; 9 bases agree with TRBD1. V dropped 3 bases and J dropped 3; count of bases not matched to a gene: 5. The CDR3 spans 15 residues. Germline-derived CDR1 and CDR2 are SGHDT and YYEEEE. DNA for the CDR3: TGTGCCAGCAGCTCCGGGACAGGGATGACAGATACGCAGTATTTT. As protein: CASSSGTGMTDTQYF.

The sample holds a few counts of this clone. The chain is built from TRBV24-1 and TRBJ2-2, with D maybe TRBD1 (5 bases). The CDR3 is made up of 14 amino acids. The V end was cut by 3 bases, the J end by 6 bases, with 10 bases between. Germline CDR1 and CDR2: KGHDR and SFDVKD. The CDR3 DNA sequence: TGTGCCACCAGTGATCCCCAGGGATCCGGGGAGCTGTTTTTT. It yields the protein CATSDPQGSGELFF.

V usage is TRBV28 and J usage is TRBJ2-7; 8 bases align to TRBD2. The CDR3 runs 15 residues. V shed 3 bases, J shed 5 bases, and the junction held 9 bases outside the gene matches. CDR1 MDHEN and CDR2 SYDVKM come from the germline V gene. The chain's CDR3 is CASSFLAGGRHEQYF. DNA of the CDR3: TGTGCCAGCAGTTTCCTGGCGGGAGGCCGACACGAGCAGTACTTC.

The gene calls are TRBV24-1 and TRBJ2-3, with D maybe TRBD1 (7 bases). Germline lookup yields CDR1 KGHDR and CDR2 SFDVKD. This CDR3 comprises 15 residues. Trimming stripped 4 bases from V and 5 bases from J, with 15 bases between. In DNA form, the CDR3 reads TGTGCCACCAGTGAACAAAACAGGGGAGGAGATACGCAGTATTTT. Residues: CATSEQNRGGDTQYF.

This chain uses TRBV6-2 or TRBV6-3 with TRBJ2-2; 7 bases are shared with TRBD2. The CDR3 is made up of 17 amino acids. After removal of 5 bases from V and 0 bases from J, the junction contained 9 bases not matched to a gene. Germline-derived CDR1 and CDR2 are MNHEY and SVGEGT. In DNA form, the CDR3 reads TGTGCCAGCAGTCGGCTAGCGGTTTCCGCGAACACCGGGGAGCTGTTTTTT. It encodes CASSRLAVSANTGELFF.

CDR3 region: CASSQEGPGSNQPQHF. DNA of the CDR3: TGCGCCAGCAGCCAAGAGGGTCCGGGTAGCAATCAGCCCCAGCATTTT. This chain connects TRBV4-3 to TRBJ1-5, with unresolved D. Germline CDR1 LGHNA, CDR2 YSLEER. V lost 0 bases and J lost 0, with 9 bases in between. The CDR3 is 16 residues long.

The chain links TRBV5-6 to TRBJ1-1; D perhaps matches TRBD1 (6 bases). Trimming left V 4 bases short and J 1 base short, with 14 bases between. CDR1 and CDR2 from the germline V gene are SGHDT and YYEEEE. The length of the CDR3 is 15 residues. The CDR3 DNA is TGTGCCAGCAGCCCGAGAAACAGGGCGAACACTGAAGCTTTCTTT. This sequence encodes CASSPRNRANTEAFF.

The chain carries TRBV5-1 and TRBJ2-7, with 11 bases aligning to TRBD2. This CDR3 contains 16 residues. Trimming removed 0 bases from V and 3 bases from J; junction bases left unmatched: 5. Germline CDR1 is SGHRS and CDR2 is YFSETQ. The CDR3 sequence: CASSLGSGTSGYEQYF. As DNA, the CDR3 is TGCGCCAGCAGCTTGGGGTCGGGGACTAGCGGCTACGAGCAGTACTTC.

V is TRBV5-6 and J is TRBJ2-5, with 7 bases lining up with TRBD2. This CDR3 is built from 14 residues. The V segment lost 4 bases and the J segment 4 bases; nucleotides outside the gene matches: 7. In germline, CDR1 is SGHDT, CDR2 YYEEEE. CDR3 bases: TGTGCCAGCAGCCTTCGGGGGAGGGTAGAGACCCAGTACTTC. Its translation: CASSLRGRVETQYF.

This clone was detected only a few times. V is TRBV28 and J is TRBJ2-7; TRBD1 might be the D (5 bases). CDR3 length: 15 residues. The V gene lost 6 bases and the J gene lost 4 bases, with 19 bases spanning the gap. Germline CDR1 MDHEN, CDR2 SYDVKM. CDR3 amino acids: CASSLGQIPTYEQYF. Written as DNA, the CDR3 is TGTGCCAGCAGCCTCGGACAAATACCTACTTACGAGCAGTACTTC. Full variable domain (rest looked up from reference TRBV28 and TRBJ2-7): DVKVTQSSRYLVKRTGEKVFLECVQDMDHENMFWYRQDPGLGLRLIYFSYDVKMKEKGDIPEGYSVSREKKERFSLILESASTNQTSMYLCASSLGQIPTYEQYFGPGTRLTVT.

The chain is built from TRBV5-1 and TRBJ1-1; maybe TRBD1 (6 bases). This CDR3 has 15 amino acids. Germline CDR1 and CDR2: SGHRS and YFSETQ. The V gene lost 4 bases and the J gene lost 0 bases, with 13 bases spanning the gap. The CDR3 region is CASSRQESMNTEAFF. CDR3 sequence (DNA): TGCGCCAGCAGCAGACAGGAGTCCATGAACACTGAAGCTTTCTTT.

The chain is built from TRBV4-2 and TRBJ2-1; a weak D match, TRBD2 (7 bases). The V end was cut by 4 bases, the J end by 8 bases, with 18 bases between. The CDR3 consists of 15 residues. Per germline, CDR1 LGHNA and CDR2 YNFKEQ. Written as DNA, the CDR3 is TGTGCCAGCAGCCCAAGCGCGGGGGCCGCGGATGAGCAGTTCTTC. Translated: CASSPSAGAADEQFF.

This clone was detected only a few times. V gene TRBV19 combines with J gene TRBJ2-7; 7 nucleotides line up with TRBD1. Germline V gene data show CDR1 as LNHDA and CDR2 as SQIVND (reference sequence). The CDR3 loop spans 13 amino acids. V was clipped by 6 bases and J by 4 bases; unmatched bases: 6. The CDR3 protein is CASRRGQLYEQYF. The CDR3, as DNA: TGTGCCAGTAGGAGGGGACAGTTGTACGAGCAGTACTTC.

The V gene is TRBV11-2, the J gene TRBJ1-4; 7 nucleotides line up with TRBD1. The CDR3 is 15 amino acids. The V gene end was trimmed by 3 bases and the J gene end by 5 bases; junction bases not matched to a gene: 6. CDR1 SGHAT and CDR2 FQNNGV come from the germline V gene. The CDR3 loop is CASSFSGTENEKLFF. DNA for the CDR3: TGTGCCAGCAGCTTTTCCGGGACAGAAAATGAAAAACTGTTTTTT.

The chain has TRBV24-1 and TRBJ2-1; 10 nucleotides match TRBD2. The length of the CDR3 is 16 residues. V trimming: 4 bases; J trimming: 4 bases; junction bases outside the gene matches: 6. In germline, CDR1 is KGHDR, CDR2 SFDVKD. DNA of the CDR3: TGTGCCACCAGTGAACCGCAACTAGCGGGGTACAATGAGCAGTTCTTC. This sequence encodes CATSEPQLAGYNEQFF.

This clone appeared a few times. J is TRBJ2-2 and V is TRBV11-3; 7 bases match TRBD1. The V and J ends lost 3 bases and 3 bases, in that order; junction bases with no gene match: 4. The CDR3 length is 15 residues. The germline V gene encodes CDR1 SGHNT and CDR2 YENEEA. In DNA, the CDR3 is TGTGCCAGCAGCTTCGGGACAGAAGACACCGGGGAGCTGTTTTTT. This translates into CASSFGTEDTGELFF.

J is TRBJ1-6 and V is TRBV30; no definite D call. The V gene lost 3 bases and the J gene lost 2 bases, with 11 bases spanning the gap. The CDR3 length is 15 residues. Germline CDR1 and CDR2: GTSNPN and SVGIG (reference sequence). The CDR3 DNA reads TGTGCCTGGAGCGGGGTATTAACCTATAATTCACCCCTCCACTTT. This codes for CAWSGVLTYNSPLHF.